This T cell receptor beta chain derives from a study of metastatic and nonmetastatic thyroid tumors. TCRdb reanalyzed the PCR reads via MiXCR. Found here are around 35,000 clones, about a sixth of them singletons; the top ten hold approximately 5%. This clone was found many times. Patients underwent thyroid surgery, and none had received any treatment before it. Sequencing was performed on blood. This clonotype was obtained from a female donor with papillary thyroid cancer or a benign thyroid nodule (not recorded which). Some clones in this sample may be carry-over from other donors' samples.

The CDR3 reads CASSQHYDLSYNEQFF. For the CDR3, the DNA is TGTGCCAGCAGCCAACATTACGACCTCTCCTACAATGAGCAGTTCTTC. The chain joins TRBV3-1 to TRBJ2-1; D gene unclear. The CDR3 is 16 amino acids. V was clipped by 2 bases and J by 0 bases, with 11 bases between them. Looked up from germline, CDR1 is LGHDT and CDR2 is YNNKEL (reference sequence).